This T cell receptor beta chain emerged from a study of spatial heterogeneity in lung cancer (dated by TCRdb to about 2019). About the investigation overall: Donors were over 60 patients with early-stage, untreated non-small cell lung cancer from the lung TRACERx cohort. Follow-up PBMC samples were sequenced whenever available, with a median time to follow-up of approximately two years after resection. More beta-chain than alpha-chain transcripts were consistently detected, likely reflecting higher beta-chain transcript abundance. In the raw uncorrected reads, each unique combination of TCR and UMI appeared on average more than ten times. In non-small cell lung cancer, the study made a quantitative comparison of TCR alpha and beta repertoires among multiple tumor regions, matched nontumor lung and blood. Nonsynonymous mutation counts, determined by whole-exome sequencing of tumor tissue, were related to TCR repertoire features. At surgery, 200 to 250 tumor regions, approximately 64 matched nontumor lung samples and more than 55 PBMC samples were TCR-sequenced for both alpha and beta chains. Broad study findings and their caveats: Only 14 patients were included in comparisons of baseline and follow-up blood repertoires. Additional single-cell paired TCR alpha and beta sequencing was considered necessary to confirm, at a functional level, the hypothesis that regional TCRs recognize regional mutations. Ubiquitous expanded tumor TCRs showed up in blood more often at tumor resection than at routine follow-up.

This clonotype was seen ten or more times. What this receptor recognizes is not known. No per-base quality is available; no much larger clone lies one base away. Including cysteine and phenylalanine, the CDR3 has 13 amino acids. The entry retains the CDR3 DNA only, 39 bases that are in frame from base 1. CDR1 SQVTM and CDR2 ANQGSEA are derived from the germline V gene. The junction shows trimming of 5 bases on V and 2 bases on J, and the gene matches do not reach 6 bases of it. Library preparation was by 5' RACE. Data came from a NextSeq 500. The TCR library protocol attached a unique molecular identifier to each TCR cDNA molecule to allow correction of PCR and sequencing errors. In the source study's methods: TCR identification, UMI-based error correction and CDR3 extraction were performed with Decombinator tools. TCRs above a frequency of 2 per 1,000, corresponding to the top 1% of the tumor frequency distribution, were defined as expanded. Renyi diversity was computed with the R vegan package after each repertoire had been subsampled 100 times to 5,000 TCRs. To build CDR3 similarity networks, amino acid triplet string-kernel similarity was used, and CDR3s were connected when their pairwise similarity was above 0.82. TCRdb reran the public reads through fastp at Q25 and MiXCR, keeping productive beta chains. Rows with a matching CDR3 protein are joined into one entry that keeps the most common DNA and genes. It is TCRdb's table, rather than the study itself, that gives the V and J calls and clone size. The sample profile shows tens of thousands of distinct CDR3 sequences; 6% to 9.5% of them were found once. Of the sample, roughly 8.8% is held by the ten largest clones.

The time point label on this specimen signifies: blood at routine non-recurrence follow-up after resection. For TCR sequencing, whole RNA was extracted from tumor and nontumor lung tissue, or from cryopreserved PBMC samples, and no cell sorting was done. Only patients with enough RNA available from two or more tumor regions were chosen for TCR sequencing. The source is a male donor with early-stage non-small cell lung cancer. The sample consisted of PBMCs, taken at follow-up. The rearrangement combines TRBV29-1 with TRBJ2-7, with 7 middle bases fitting TRBD1. The CDR3 reads CSVQDRRTYEQYF. The DNA sequence follows: TGCAGCGTTCAGGACAGGCGTACCTACGAGCAGTACTTC.